The sequence of this TCR beta chain was determined in a study of blood T cell repertoires in COVID-19. Whole-study context: COVID-19 samples, acute and convalescent, were from the United States, Italy and Spain. T cells, B-cell-depleted T cells, or PBMCs provided the cDNA or gDNA that served as material.

Produced via immunoSEQ multiplex PCR; TCRdb's table is partial and in-frame only. The sample carries a few hundred thousand clones, 80% to 90% recorded once. Recovered Cohort 3 donors showed two negative PCRs, clearance, or symptom resolution. Sequencing used PBMCs or T cells enriched from blood (not recorded which). This TCR came from a woman in her twenties or thirties who had recovered from COVID-19.

This chain's CDR3 is CATSEFTGELFF. Here the CDR3 DNA reads TGTGCCACCAGCGAGTTTACCGGGGAGCTGTTTTTT. The chain couples TRBV24-1 to TRBJ2-2; no reliable D call. Germline values: CDR1 KGHDR, CDR2 SFDVKD. This CDR3 contains 12 residues. V lost 7 bases and J 5 bases, leaving 7 bases between the germline ends.